Described below is a single T cell receptor (beta chain) sequence and its context. Its antigen is undetermined. These data belong to a study of T cell responses to AZD1222 COVID-19 vaccine. Across the whole study: Pooled samples include second doses given at about 4 or 12 weeks.

Broader study findings: Recipients of two AZD1222 doses showed rising Spike-specific TCR breadth and depth. The number of AZD1222 recipients seropositive at baseline was only five or six.

V lost 5 bases to trimming and J lost 3 bases, with 20 bases between them. Germline loops: CDR1 SGHTA, CDR2 FQGNSA. CDR3 length: 17 amino acids. Sequencing was performed with immunoSEQ multiplex PCR; in TCRdb, only in-frame clones are kept and a portion is missing. Of 150,000 to 200,000 clones in the sample, about 92% were seen once. The chain joins TRBV7-2 to TRBJ1-5; perhaps TRBD1 as D (6 bases). The specimen was peripheral blood, collected on day 0 of AZD1222 vaccination. This clonotype was sampled from an adult in good health. Here the CDR3 reads CASSLAFGTGINQPQHF. In DNA, the CDR3 is TGTGCCAGCAGCCTGGCGTTTGGAACAGGGATCAATCAGCCCCAGCATTTT.